This section outlines one TCR beta chain sequence together with its context. What it recognizes is unknown. This record belongs to a study of post-analysis software for immune sequencing data. Unique-molecular-identifier-tagged TCR beta cDNA libraries were used. A population of 1 to 10 million T cells gave rise to approximately 500,000 cDNA molecules. TCRdb ran MiXCR on the PCR reads and lists one entry per CDR3 protein. The sample records a few hundred thousand distinct CDR3 sequences, approximately 46% being singletons. Study findings and constraints: Several TRBV segments were more frequent in patients than controls; TRBV5-6, TRBV5-1 and TRBV20-1 belonged to this group. Batch-mates among the samples co-clustered strongly by F measure. When compared against controls, multiple sclerosis patients showed significantly lower normalized Chao1 diversity.

This CDR3 has 13 amino acids. The germline V gene has CDR1 MNHEY and CDR2 SVGAGI. V was clipped by 5 bases and J by 9 bases; unmatched bases: 9. The chain combines TRBV6-5 with TRBJ2-7, with 8 nucleotides matching TRBD1. Sequencing was carried out using blood. The clonotype comes from a girl under 18 with multiple sclerosis. The CDR3 DNA is TGTGCCAGCAGTCCGCTGGACAGGGCCGCGCAGTACTTC. Translation gives CASSPLDRAAQYF.